The 3 T cell receptor beta chains presented below share a single source sample, sequenced in a study of blood T cell repertoires in COVID-19 (TCRdb year 2020). Libraries were made using the immunoSEQ multiplex PCR assay. TCRdb mirrors the immuneACCESS table, restricted to in-frame sequences. Some clones are absent from its copies; in checked studies, under half trace to an unresolved V gene, and the reason for the others is unknown. The sample yields nearly 350,000 clones; about 90% were counted once. The top ten clones comprise around 6% of the sample. The sequencing input was peripheral blood. The receptor source for this set is a woman aged 45-65 years with COVID-19, enrolled during active disease.

This sequence joins TRBV5-1 and TRBJ2-5, with TRBD2 as a possible D gene (6 bases). The CDR3 covers 14 residues. CDR1 SGHRS and CDR2 YFSETQ come from the germline V gene. V gave up 4 bases and J gave up 5 bases, with 15 bases separating them. In nucleotides, the CDR3 is TGCGCCAGCAGCGGCCAACTAGGAGGGGAGACCCAGTACTTC. Amino acids: CASSGQLGGETQYF.

For the CDR3, the DNA is TGCAGCGTCCAATCGGGGGGGGAGTGGACAGATACGCAGTATTTT. Its translation: CSVQSGGEWTDTQYF. This chain joins TRBV29-1 and TRBJ2-3; 8 bases are a match to TRBD2. CDR3 length: 15 amino acids. V lost 6 bases and J lost 3; bases outside the gene matches: 11. CDR1 and CDR2 (germline): SQVTM, ANQGSEA.

The gene calls are TRBV27 and TRBJ2-3; D might be TRBD2 (5 bases). V was cut by 4 bases and J by 1 base, with 12 bases left in between. The CDR3 has 15 residues. Germline V lookup: CDR1 MNHEY, CDR2 SMNVEV (reference sequence). CDR3 sequence (DNA): TGTGCCAGCAGTTCGGACTTAAAGGGCACAGATACGCAGTATTTT. Its protein is CASSSDLKGTDTQYF.